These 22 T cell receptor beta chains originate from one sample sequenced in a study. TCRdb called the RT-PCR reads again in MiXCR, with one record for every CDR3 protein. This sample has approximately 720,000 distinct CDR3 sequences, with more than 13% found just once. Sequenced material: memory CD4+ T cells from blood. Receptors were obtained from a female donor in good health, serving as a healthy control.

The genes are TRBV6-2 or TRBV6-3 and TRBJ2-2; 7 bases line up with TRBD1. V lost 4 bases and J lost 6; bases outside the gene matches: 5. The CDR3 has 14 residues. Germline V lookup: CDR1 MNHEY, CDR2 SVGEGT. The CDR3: CASSFDRASGELFF. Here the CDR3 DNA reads TGTGCCAGCAGTTTTGACAGGGCGTCCGGGGAGCTGTTTTTT.

The CDR3 loop is CASSQEGRIGQPQHF. In DNA, the CDR3 is TGCGCCAGCAGCCAAGAGGGCCGTATCGGTCAGCCCCAGCATTTT. The chain is built from TRBV4-1 and TRBJ1-5; unclear D gene. The CDR3 extends over 15 amino acids. CDR1 is MGHRA, CDR2 YSYEKL, per germline. Trimming stripped 0 bases from V and 6 bases from J, with 12 bases between.

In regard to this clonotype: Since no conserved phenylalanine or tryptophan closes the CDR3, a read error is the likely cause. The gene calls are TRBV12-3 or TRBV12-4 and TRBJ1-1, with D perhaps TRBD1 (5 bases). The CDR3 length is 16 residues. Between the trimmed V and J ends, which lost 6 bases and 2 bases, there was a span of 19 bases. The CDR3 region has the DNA TGTGCCAGCAGCCTCCCCCTCGGGGCACGAAACACTGAAGCTTTCCTT. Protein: CASSLPLGARNTEAFL.

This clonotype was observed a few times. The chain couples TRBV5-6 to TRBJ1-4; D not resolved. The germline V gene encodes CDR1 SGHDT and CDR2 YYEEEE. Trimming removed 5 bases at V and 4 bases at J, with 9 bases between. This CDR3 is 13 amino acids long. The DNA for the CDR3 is TGTGCCAGCAGTCCCCGGAATAATGAAAAACTGTTTTTT. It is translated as CASSPRNNEKLFF.

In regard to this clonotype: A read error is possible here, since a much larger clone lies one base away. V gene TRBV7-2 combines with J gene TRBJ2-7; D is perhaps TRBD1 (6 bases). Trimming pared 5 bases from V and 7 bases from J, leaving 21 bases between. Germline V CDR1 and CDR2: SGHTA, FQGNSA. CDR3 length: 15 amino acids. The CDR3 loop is CASSPEGDHYNEQYF. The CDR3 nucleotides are TGTGCCAGCAGCCCTGAGGGGGACCATTACAATGAGCAGTACTTC.

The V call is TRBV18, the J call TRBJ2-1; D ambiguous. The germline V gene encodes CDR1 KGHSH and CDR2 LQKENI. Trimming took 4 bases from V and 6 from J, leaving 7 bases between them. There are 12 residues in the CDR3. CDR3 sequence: CASSLYTNEQFF. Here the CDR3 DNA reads TGTGCCAGCTCACTATACACCAATGAGCAGTTCTTC.

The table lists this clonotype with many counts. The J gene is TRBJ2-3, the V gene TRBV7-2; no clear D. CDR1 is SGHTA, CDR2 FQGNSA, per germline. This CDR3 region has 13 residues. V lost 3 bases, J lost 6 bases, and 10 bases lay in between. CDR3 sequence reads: CASSLGRLDTQYF. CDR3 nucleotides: TGTGCCAGCAGCTTGGGCAGGTTGGATACGCAGTATTTT.

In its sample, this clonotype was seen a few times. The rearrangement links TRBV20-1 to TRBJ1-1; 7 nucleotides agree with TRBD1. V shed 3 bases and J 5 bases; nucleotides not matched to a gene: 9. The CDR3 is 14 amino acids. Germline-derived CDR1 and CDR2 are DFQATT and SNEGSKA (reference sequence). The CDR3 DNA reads TGCAGTGCTAGTACTGTATCAGGGGGAACTGAAGCTTTCTTT. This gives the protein CSASTVSGGTEAFF.

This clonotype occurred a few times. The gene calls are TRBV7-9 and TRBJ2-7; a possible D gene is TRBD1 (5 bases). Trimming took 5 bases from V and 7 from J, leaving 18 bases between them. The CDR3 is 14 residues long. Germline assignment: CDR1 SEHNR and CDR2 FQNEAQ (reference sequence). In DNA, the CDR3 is TGTGCCAGCAGCCCGCGGACACCAGAAAGGGAGCAGTACTTC. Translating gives CASSPRTPEREQYF.

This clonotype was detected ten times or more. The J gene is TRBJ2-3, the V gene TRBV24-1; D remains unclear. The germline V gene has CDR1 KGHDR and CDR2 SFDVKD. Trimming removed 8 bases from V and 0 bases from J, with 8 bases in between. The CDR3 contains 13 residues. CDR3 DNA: TGTGCCACCAAAGGGTTAAGCACAGATACGCAGTATTTT. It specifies CATKGLSTDTQYF.

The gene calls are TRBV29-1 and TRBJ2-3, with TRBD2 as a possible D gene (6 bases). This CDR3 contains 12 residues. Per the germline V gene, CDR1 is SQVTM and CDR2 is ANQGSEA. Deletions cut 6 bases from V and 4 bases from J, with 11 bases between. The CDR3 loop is CSVGRGADTQYF. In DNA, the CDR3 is TGCAGCGTGGGGCGGGGCGCAGATACGCAGTATTTT.

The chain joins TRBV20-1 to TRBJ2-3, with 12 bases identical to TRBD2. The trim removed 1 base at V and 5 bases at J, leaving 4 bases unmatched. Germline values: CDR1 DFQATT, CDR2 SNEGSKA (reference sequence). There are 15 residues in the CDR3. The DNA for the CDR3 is TGCAGTGCTAGAGGGACTAGCGGGACCCAAGATACGCAGTATTTT. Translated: CSARGTSGTQDTQYF.

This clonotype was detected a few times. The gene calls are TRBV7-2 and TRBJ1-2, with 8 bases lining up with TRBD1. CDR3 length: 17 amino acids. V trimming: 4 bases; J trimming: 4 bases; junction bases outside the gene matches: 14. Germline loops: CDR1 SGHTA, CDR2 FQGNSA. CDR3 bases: TGTGCCAGCAGCTCCACGCACGGGACAGGACCATTCTATGGCTACACCTTC. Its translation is CASSSTHGTGPFYGYTF. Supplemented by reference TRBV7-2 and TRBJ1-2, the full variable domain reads GAGVSQSPSNKVTEKGKDVELRCDPISGHTALYWYRQSLGQGLEFLIYFQGNSAPDKSGLPSDRFSAERTGGSVSTLTIQRTQQEDSAVYLCASSSTHGTGPFYGYTFGSGTRLTVV.

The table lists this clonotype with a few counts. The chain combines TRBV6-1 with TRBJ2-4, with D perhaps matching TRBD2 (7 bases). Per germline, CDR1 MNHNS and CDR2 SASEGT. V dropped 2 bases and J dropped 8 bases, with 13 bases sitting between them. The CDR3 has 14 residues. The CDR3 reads CASSERGGPDIQYF. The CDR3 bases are TGTGCCAGCAGTGAAAGGGGGGGACCGGACATTCAGTACTTC.

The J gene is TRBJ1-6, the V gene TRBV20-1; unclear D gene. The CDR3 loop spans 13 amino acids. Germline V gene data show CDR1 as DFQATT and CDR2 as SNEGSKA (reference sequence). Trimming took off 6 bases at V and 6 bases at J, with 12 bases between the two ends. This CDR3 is CSASWASNSPLHF. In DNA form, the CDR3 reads TGCAGTGCCAGCTGGGCGTCTAATTCACCCCTCCACTTT.

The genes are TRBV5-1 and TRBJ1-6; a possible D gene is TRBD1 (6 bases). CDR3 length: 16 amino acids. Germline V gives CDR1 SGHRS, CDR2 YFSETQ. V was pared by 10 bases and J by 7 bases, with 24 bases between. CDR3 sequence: CACSGATGQGNSPLHF. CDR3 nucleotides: TGCGCCTGCTCCGGGGCGACAGGCCAGGGCAATTCACCCCTCCACTTT.

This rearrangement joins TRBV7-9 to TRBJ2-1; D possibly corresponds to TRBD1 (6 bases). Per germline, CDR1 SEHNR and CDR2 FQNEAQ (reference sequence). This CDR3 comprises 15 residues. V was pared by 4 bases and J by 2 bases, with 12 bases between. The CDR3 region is CASSSRTETYNEQFF. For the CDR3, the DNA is TGTGCCAGCAGCTCTCGGACAGAAACCTACAATGAGCAGTTCTTC.

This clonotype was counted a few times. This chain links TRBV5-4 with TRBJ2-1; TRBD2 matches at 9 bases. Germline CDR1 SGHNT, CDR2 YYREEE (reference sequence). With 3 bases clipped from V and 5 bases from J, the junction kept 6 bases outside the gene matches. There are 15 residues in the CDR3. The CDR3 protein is CASSSLAGAHNEQFF. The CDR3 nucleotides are TGTGCCAGCAGCTCGTTAGCGGGGGCACACAATGAGCAGTTCTTC.

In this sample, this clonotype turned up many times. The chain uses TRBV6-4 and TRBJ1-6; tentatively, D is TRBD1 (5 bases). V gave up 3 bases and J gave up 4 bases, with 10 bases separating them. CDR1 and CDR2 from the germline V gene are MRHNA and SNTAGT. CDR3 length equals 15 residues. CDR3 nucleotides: TGTGCCAGCAGTGAGACAGCACAGTATAATTCACCCCTCCACTTT. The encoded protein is CASSETAQYNSPLHF.

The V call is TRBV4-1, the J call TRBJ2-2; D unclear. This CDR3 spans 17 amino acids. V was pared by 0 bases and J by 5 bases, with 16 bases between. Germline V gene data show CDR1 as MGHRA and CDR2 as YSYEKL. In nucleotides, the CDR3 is TGCGCCAGCAGCCAAGATTTTGGGGTAGTTCGGACCGGGGAGCTGTTTTTT. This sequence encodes CASSQDFGVVRTGELFF.

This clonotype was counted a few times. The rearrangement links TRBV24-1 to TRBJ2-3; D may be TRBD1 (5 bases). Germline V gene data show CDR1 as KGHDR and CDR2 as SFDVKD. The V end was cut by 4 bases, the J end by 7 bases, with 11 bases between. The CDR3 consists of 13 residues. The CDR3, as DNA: TGTGCCACCAGTGACCATGCAGGGAATACGCAGTATTTT. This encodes CATSDHAGNTQYF.

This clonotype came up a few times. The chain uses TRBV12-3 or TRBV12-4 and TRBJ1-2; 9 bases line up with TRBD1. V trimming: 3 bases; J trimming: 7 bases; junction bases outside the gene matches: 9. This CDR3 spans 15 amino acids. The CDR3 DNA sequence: TGTGCCAGCAGTTTTCCCCAACAGGGGGCTTTTGGCTACACCTTC. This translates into CASSFPQQGAFGYTF.